The 31 T cell receptor beta chains below come from one sample, sequenced in a study of cytomegalovirus exposure and HLA in healthy donors. Amplification used 60 Vbeta primers and 13 Jbeta primers. Profiling relied on immunoSEQ multiplex PCR, and the TCRdb table lists in-frame clones only, not all of them. This table holds roughly 230,000 clones, around 78% found once. The sample comprised PBMCs. Receptor source: a boy under 18 in good health and CMV-seronegative.

J is TRBJ2-1 and V is TRBV5-6, with 8 bases fitting TRBD2. Per the germline V gene, CDR1 is SGHDT and CDR2 is YYEEEE. The CDR3 is made up of 15 amino acids. V dropped 4 bases and J dropped 7; count of bases not matched to a gene: 10. CDR3 nucleotides: TGTGCCAGCAGCAATAGCGGGGAAACCTGGAATGAGCAGTTCTTC. This translates into CASSNSGETWNEQFF.

The chain has TRBV10-2 and TRBJ2-7; 8 bases fit TRBD2. The trim removed 4 bases at V and 3 bases at J, leaving 8 bases unmatched. This CDR3 region has 15 residues. Germline CDR1 WSHSY, CDR2 SAAADI. The DNA for the CDR3 is TGCGCCAGCAGTGGGGTAGCGGGGTGGGACTACGAGCAGTACTTC. It translates to CASSGVAGWDYEQYF.

This clone came up a few times. This rearrangement joins TRBV5-1 to TRBJ1-5, with TRBD1 matching over 7 bases. The J segment lost 6 bases and the V segment lost 4 bases, leaving 7 bases of the junction unmatched. This CDR3 is built from 14 residues. Germline values: CDR1 SGHRS, CDR2 YFSETQ. CDR3 sequence reads: CASSAGTAGQPQHF. CDR3 in DNA: TGCGCCAGCAGCGCCGGGACAGCCGGTCAGCCCCAGCATTTT.

The chain is built from TRBV6-5 and TRBJ1-5, with no clear D. This CDR3 is built from 14 residues. Germline CDR1 reads MNHEY; CDR2 reads SVGAGI. V gave up 2 bases and J gave up 5 bases, with 10 bases separating them. The CDR3 DNA reads as TGTGCCAGCAGTTACGGGCAGAGGGATCAGCCCCAGCATTTT. It is translated as CASSYGQRDQPQHF.

CDR3 protein: CASSLGGSTGEQYF. Written as DNA, the CDR3 is TGTGCCAGCAGCTTGGGGGGATCGACGGGGGAGCAGTACTTC. This chain connects TRBV7-9 to TRBJ2-7; tentative D call: TRBD2 (6 bases). This CDR3 region has 14 residues. Trimming took off 3 bases at V and 7 bases at J, with 16 bases between the two ends. Per the germline V gene, CDR1 is SEHNR and CDR2 is FQNEAQ (reference sequence). The full variable domain, in which reference TRBV7-9 and TRBJ2-7 provide the parts outside the CDR3, is DTGVSQNPRHKITKRGQNVTFRCDPISEHNRLYWYRQTLGQGPEFLTYFQNEAQLEKSRLLSDRFSAERPKGSFSTLEIQRTEQGDSAMYLCASSLGGSTGEQYFGPGTRLTVT.

This clone appeared a few times. V gene TRBV6-5 combines with J gene TRBJ1-1; 10 bases are a match to TRBD1. J lost 5 bases, V lost 5 bases, and 5 bases had no gene match. The CDR3 extends over 14 amino acids. The V gene's germline CDR1 is MNHEY and CDR2 SVGAGI. CDR3 loop: CASSRTGGGTEAFF. In DNA, the CDR3 is TGTGCCAGCAGTCGGACAGGGGGTGGGACTGAAGCTTTCTTT.

The chain combines TRBV6-5 with TRBJ2-2, with 8 positions matching TRBD1. Germline V gene data show CDR1 as MNHEY and CDR2 as SVGAGI. V lost 2 bases and J lost 3; bases outside the gene matches: 2. The CDR3 loop spans 15 amino acids. The CDR3 bases are TGTGCCAGCAGTTACGGGACAGGAGACACCGGGGAGCTGTTTTTT. Translation gives CASSYGTGDTGELFF.

The V and J genes are TRBV6-1 and TRBJ2-3, with 7 bases lining up with TRBD2. The J segment lost 0 bases and the V segment lost 2 bases, leaving 5 bases of the junction unmatched. The germline V gene encodes CDR1 MNHNS and CDR2 SASEGT. The CDR3 covers 16 residues. The CDR3 DNA follows: TGTGCCAGCAGTGAACTGGGGGGGTTTAGCACAGATACGCAGTATTTT. Amino acid sequence: CASSELGGFSTDTQYF.

This chain joins TRBV6-5 and TRBJ2-3; a possible D gene is TRBD2 (6 bases). V lost 8 bases, J lost 4 bases, and 16 bases lay in between. This CDR3 comprises 14 residues. Germline CDR1 MNHEY, CDR2 SVGAGI. The CDR3 reads CASLSPGEADTQYF. The CDR3 nucleotides read TGTGCCAGCTTGTCTCCGGGGGAGGCAGATACGCAGTATTTT.

V usage is TRBV5-6 and J usage is TRBJ2-3, with D possibly being TRBD1 (5 bases). V was cut by 3 bases and J by 1 base, with 9 bases left in between. The germline CDR1 and CDR2 sequences are SGHDT and YYEEEE. This CDR3 region has 14 residues. This CDR3 is CASSSQGGTDTQYF. The CDR3 nucleotides read TGTGCCAGCAGCTCGCAGGGCGGCACAGATACGCAGTATTTT.

The rearrangement uses TRBV5-1 and TRBJ2-5, with D perhaps TRBD2 (5 bases). With the DNA end fitting TRBJ2-7 better, the J assignment may be wrong. Germline V lookup: CDR1 SGHRS, CDR2 YFSETQ. This CDR3 has 13 amino acids. CDR3 region: CASSYSGGYEQYF. In DNA form, the CDR3 reads TGCGCCAGCAGCTACTCCGGCGGGTACGAGCAGTACTTC.

The chain employs TRBV7-6 and TRBJ1-1; a possible D gene is TRBD1 (6 bases). V lost 2 bases, J lost 2 bases, and 15 bases lay in between. Germline-derived CDR1 and CDR2 are SGHVS and FNYEAQ. The CDR3 totals 16 residues. CDR3 nucleotide sequence: TGTGCCAGCAGCTTAAGAGGAGCACAGGGAAACACTGAAGCTTTCTTT. Residues: CASSLRGAQGNTEAFF.

The rearrangement links TRBV4-1 to TRBJ1-2; 8 positions match TRBD1. The CDR3 is 15 amino acids. Germline V CDR1 and CDR2: MGHRA, YSYEKL. Trimming at V came to 4 bases and at J to 2 bases, leaving 6 bases not matched to a gene. The CDR3 sequence: CASSPQTGANYGYTF. CDR3 nucleotide sequence: TGCGCCAGCAGCCCCCAGACAGGGGCCAACTATGGCTACACCTTC.

The chain uses TRBV30 and TRBJ1-3; a possible D gene is TRBD1 (5 bases). The CDR3 is 16 residues long. CDR1 and CDR2 from the germline V gene are GTSNPN and SVGIG (reference sequence). Trimming pared 0 bases from V and 0 bases from J, leaving 12 bases between. CDR3 loop: CAWSVRTGTSGNTIYF. As DNA, the CDR3 is TGTGCCTGGAGTGTACGAACAGGAACCTCTGGAAACACCATATATTTT.

The V gene is TRBV7-6, the J gene TRBJ2-3; unclear D gene. Trimming removed 5 bases at V and 4 bases at J, with 4 bases between. This CDR3 spans 11 amino acids. Germline V gives CDR1 SGHVS, CDR2 FNYEAQ. CDR3 residues: CASSLSDTQYF. DNA of the CDR3: TGTGCCAGCAGCCTTTCAGATACGCAGTATTTT.

The CDR3 protein is CASSLRTSTDTQYF. The DNA for the CDR3 is TGTGCCAGCAGCCTCCGGACTAGCACAGATACGCAGTATTTT. V usage is TRBV11-3 and J usage is TRBJ2-3, with TRBD2 as a possible D gene (5 bases). With 5 bases removed from V and 0 bases from J, the gap between germline ends came to 9 bases. The V gene's germline CDR1 is SGHNT and CDR2 YENEEA. The CDR3 is made up of 14 amino acids.

This clone was picked up one time. The genes are TRBV30 and TRBJ1-5; 7 nucleotides line up with TRBD1. This CDR3 is 15 amino acids long. The trim removed 1 base at V and 3 bases at J, leaving 6 bases unmatched. Germline V gene data show CDR1 as GTSNPN and CDR2 as SVGIG (reference sequence). CDR3 nucleotides: TGTGCCTGGAGTGGACCCGGGACAGTCAATCAGCCCCAGCATTTT. Translating it yields CAWSGPGTVNQPQHF.

CDR3 sequence (DNA): TGTGCCAGCAGCCCCGGAGGTCGGAACCCGACCTACGAGCAGTACTTC. It specifies CASSPGGRNPTYEQYF. V and J are TRBV5-6 and TRBJ2-7; D is possibly TRBD2 (5 bases). From germline, CDR1 is SGHDT and CDR2 YYEEEE. The CDR3 consists of 16 residues. V was clipped by 4 bases and J by 2 bases, with 19 bases between them.

This clone appeared a few times. CDR3 amino acids: CASSDVPYNEQFF. CDR3 sequence (DNA): TGCGCCAGCAGTGACGTCCCCTACAATGAGCAGTTCTTC. V and J are TRBV10-1 and TRBJ2-1; D not certain. The V end lost 3 bases, the J end lost 2 bases, and 5 bases lay between the germline ends. CDR1 is WNHNN and CDR2 is SYGVQD in the germline V gene (reference sequence). CDR3 size: 13 residues.

The rearrangement joins TRBV6-1 to TRBJ1-1; a weak D match, TRBD1 (5 bases). This CDR3 is 14 amino acids long. Trimming shortened V by 7 bases and J by 0 bases, and 12 bases separated the two germline ends. Germline CDR1 is MNHNS and CDR2 is SASEGT. Here the CDR3 reads CASTRTDMNTEAFF. The CDR3 DNA reads as TGTGCCAGCACCAGGACGGACATGAACACTGAAGCTTTCTTT.

The chain recombines TRBV10-3 with TRBJ2-7; 12 nucleotides match TRBD2. V was pared by 7 bases and J by 2 bases, with 6 bases of the junction left unmatched. Per the germline V gene, CDR1 is ENHRY and CDR2 is SYGVKD. This CDR3 is built from 15 residues. As DNA, the CDR3 is TGTGCCATCAACCCAACTAGCGGGGGGACCTACGAGCAGTACTTC. It encodes CAINPTSGGTYEQYF.

The chain couples TRBV19 to TRBJ1-6; 8 nucleotides match TRBD1. The germline V gene encodes CDR1 LNHDA and CDR2 SQIVND (reference sequence). This CDR3 comprises 18 residues. After removal of 0 bases from V and 11 bases from J, the junction contained 15 bases not matched to a gene. The CDR3 region is CASSIDRTTGERSAPLHF. CDR3 nucleotide sequence: TGTGCCAGTAGTATAGATCGAACGACAGGGGAAAGAAGTGCACCCCTCCACTTT.

V gene TRBV11-2 combines with J gene TRBJ1-1; D not certain. V shed 5 bases and J shed 7 bases, with 14 bases lying between them. CDR3 length: 13 residues. Germline CDR1 and CDR2: SGHAT and FQNNGV. This chain's CDR3 is CASSLEGSREAFF. The CDR3 DNA follows: TGTGCCAGCAGCCTCGAAGGGAGCCGTGAAGCTTTCTTT.

This rearrangement joins TRBV11-3 to TRBJ1-6; a possible D gene is TRBD1 (5 bases). Deletions cut 5 bases from V and 5 bases from J, with 16 bases between. This CDR3 contains 16 residues. Germline assignment: CDR1 SGHNT and CDR2 YENEEA. CDR3 sequence: CASSPMGGADNSPLHF. Here the CDR3 DNA reads TGTGCCAGCAGCCCAATGGGAGGGGCGGATAATTCACCCCTCCACTTT. The variable domain in full, with the rest retrieved from reference TRBV11-3 and TRBJ1-6, is EAGVVQSPRYKIIEKKQPVAFWCNPISGHNTLYWYLQNLGQGPELLIRYENEEAVDDSQLPKDRFSAERLKGVDSTLKIQPAELGDSAVYLCASSPMGGADNSPLHFGNGTRLTVT.

The rearrangement uses TRBV15 and TRBJ1-2; D gene ambiguous. V lost 3 bases to trimming and J lost 2 bases, with 13 bases between them. Germline V gene sequence: CDR1 LNHNV, CDR2 YYDKDF (reference sequence). The CDR3 covers 15 residues. The CDR3 spells CATSSLLAANYGYTF. Here the CDR3 DNA reads TGTGCCACCAGCAGCCTTCTGGCGGCGAACTATGGCTACACCTTC.

This sequence joins TRBV21-1 and TRBJ2-5; the DNA was not compared with TRBD2, the D call given in the table. TRBV21-1 is a pseudogene. CDR3 size: 10 residues. CDR3 DNA sequence: TGTGCCAGCAGCAAACGGACCCAGTACTTC. It translates to CASSKRTQYF.

The chain links TRBV30 to TRBJ2-1; TRBD2 might be the D (6 bases). Trimming took off 3 bases at V and 4 bases at J, with 10 bases between the two ends. Germline V gene sequence: CDR1 GTSNPN, CDR2 SVGIG (reference sequence). The CDR3 length is 13 residues. CDR3 nucleotides: TGTGCCTGGAGGGGACTTTTGTACAATGAGCAGTTCTTC. Its protein is CAWRGLLYNEQFF.

The chain is built from TRBV4-2 and TRBJ1-2; 10 nucleotides align to TRBD1. The CDR3 sequence is 15 residues long. Germline V gives CDR1 LGHNA, CDR2 YNFKEQ. Trimming cost V 5 bases and J 6 bases; bases outside gene matches: 9. CDR3 sequence reads: CASSSRDRGADGYTF. CDR3 sequence (DNA): TGTGCCAGCAGCTCGAGGGACAGGGGAGCGGATGGCTACACCTTC.

The V call is TRBV5-4, the J call TRBJ1-3, with 8 positions matching TRBD1. The CDR3 spans 18 residues. Trimming removed 0 bases from V and 1 base from J; junction bases left unmatched: 9. CDR1 SGHNT and CDR2 YYREEE come from the germline V gene (reference sequence). For the CDR3, the DNA is TGTGCCAGCAGCTTGGCCGGGGGACAGGAGTTATCTGGAAACACCATATATTTT. As protein: CASSLAGGQELSGNTIYF.

The rearrangement links TRBV19 to TRBJ2-7; 10 bases line up with TRBD1. Germline V gene lookup returns CDR1 LNHDA and CDR2 SQIVND (reference sequence). This CDR3 spans 16 amino acids. V shed 3 bases and J 2 bases; nucleotides not matched to a gene: 7. In nucleotides, the CDR3 is TGTGCCAGTAGTATTCTGGACAGGGGGAGTCCCTACGAGCAGTACTTC. This codes for CASSILDRGSPYEQYF.

The DNA for the CDR3 is TGTGCCGCAGGGACAGGGGGACATGGCTACACCTTC. Translated: CAAGTGGHGYTF. This chain connects TRBV30 to TRBJ1-2, with 11 bases aligning to TRBD1. The CDR3 has 12 residues. Per germline, CDR1 GTSNPN and CDR2 SVGIG (reference sequence). Trimming at V came to 8 bases and at J to 6 bases, leaving 5 bases not matched to a gene. The full variable domain, completed using reference TRBV30 and TRBJ1-2, is SQTIHQWPATLVQPVGSPLSLECTVEGTSNPNLYWYRQAAGRGLQLLFYSVGIGQISSEVPQNLSASRPQDRQFILSSKKLLLSDSGFYLCAAGTGGHGYTFGSGTRLTVV.